This entry is about one T cell receptor beta chain. Its antigen is not known. V lost 10 bases to trimming and J lost 3 bases, with 15 bases between them. CDR3 length: 13 amino acids. The V gene's germline CDR1 is ENHRY and CDR2 SYGVKD. Libraries were prepared by immunoSEQ multiplex PCR; TCRdb keeps only in-frame clonotypes and omits some of them. The repertoire includes 55,000 to 80,000 clones, approximately 90% of them detected once, and approximately 1.3% sits in the top ten. The sample comes from a study of OX40 agonist ivuxolimab in advanced cancers. Study findings and constraints: In general, CD8+ T cells held more expanded clones than CD4+ did, on average. At 0.1 to 3.0 mg/kg and by week 6, clonal expansion occurred in CD4+ and CD8+ blood T cells.

Autoimmune disease history or systemic immunosuppression barred patients. This TCR came from an adult with an advanced solid tumor such as melanoma, head and neck, liver or kidney cancer. V is TRBV10-3 and J is TRBJ1-1; no definite D call. Sequenced material: CD4+ or CD8+ T cells sorted from blood, taken in a trial of the OX40 agonist ivuxolimab. CDR3 sequence (DNA): TGTGCCACCCAGAGCGGGAGGGACACTGAAGCTTTCTTT. The encoded protein is CATQSGRDTEAFF.